The 11 T cell receptor beta chains given below trace back to one sample, sequenced in a study of regulatory and conventional T cells in RAG deficiency. Using immunoSEQ multiplex PCR, the repertoire was profiled, and TCRdb retains in-frame clones only, with some absent. Among about 50,000 clones listed, 85% to 90% were seen once. Blood CD4+ CD25-low CD127-high conventional T cells supplied the genomic DNA template. This same sample was also part of a study on regulatory T cells. As that study records: The primer mix had 52 TRBV and 13 TRBJ primers.

Sample: CD4+ effector T cells sorted from blood. These TCRs come from a human donor in good health.

This chain links TRBV11-3 with TRBJ2-5; D gene unclear. Trimming removed 5 bases at V and 2 bases at J, with 3 bases between. CDR1 is SGHNT and CDR2 is YENEEA in the germline V gene. The CDR3 is 11 residues long. For the CDR3, the DNA is TGTGCCAGCAGCGTACAAGAGACCCAGTACTTC. It encodes CASSVQETQYF.

This clone has a handful of counts. The chain employs TRBV11-2 and TRBJ1-6; D not resolved. The CDR3 runs 18 residues. CDR1 is SGHAT and CDR2 is FQNNGV in the germline V gene. V shed 4 bases and J shed 0 bases, with 16 bases lying between them. The CDR3 sequence: CASSSPNRSSSYNSPLHF. DNA of the CDR3: TGTGCCAGCAGCTCACCTAACAGATCCAGCTCCTATAATTCACCCCTCCACTTT.

The chain joins TRBV18 to TRBJ2-7; D is uncertain. V gave up 5 bases and J gave up 3 bases, with 26 bases separating them. Germline assignment: CDR1 KGHSH and CDR2 LQKENI. This CDR3 comprises 18 residues. CDR3: CASSTGLVPRGDHYEQYF. The CDR3 region has the DNA TGTGCCAGCTCAACCGGCCTCGTCCCCCGAGGAGATCACTACGAGCAGTACTTC.

The chain recombines TRBV5-5 with TRBJ2-2; possible D gene TRBD1, 6 bases. From germline, CDR1 is SGHKS and CDR2 YYEKEE (reference sequence). The length of the CDR3 is 19 residues. V gave up 1 base and J gave up 2 bases, with 21 bases separating them. The CDR3 DNA sequence: TGTGCCAGCAGCTTGCGGACAGCCTACTCCGTCTCCAACACCGGGGAGCTGTTTTTT. Its protein product is CASSLRTAYSVSNTGELFF.

The chain joins TRBV5-5 to TRBJ1-3; no clear D gene. Trimming removed 2 bases at V and 1 base at J, with 10 bases between. CDR3 length: 15 amino acids. Per germline, CDR1 SGHKS and CDR2 YYEKEE (reference sequence). CDR3 sequence: CASSLRAESGNTIYF. As DNA, the CDR3 is TGTGCCAGCAGCTTAAGAGCTGAGTCTGGAAACACCATATATTTT.

The chain joins TRBV27 to TRBJ2-5; D perhaps matches TRBD2 (6 bases). The V gene lost 2 bases and the J gene lost 5 bases, with 9 bases spanning the gap. The CDR3 runs 13 residues. Germline CDR1 is MNHEY and CDR2 is SMNVEV (reference sequence). The CDR3, as DNA: TGTGCCAGCAGTTTAAGTGGGGGGGAGACCCAGTACTTC. Translated: CASSLSGGETQYF.

The genes are TRBV7-9 and TRBJ1-5; D gene unclear. Germline V gene sequence: CDR1 SEHNR, CDR2 FQNEAQ (reference sequence). The CDR3 totals 16 residues. V was cut by 1 base and J by 2 bases, with 12 bases left in between. CDR3 bases: TGTGCCAGCAGCTTAGGGGCGGGAGGAGGCAATCAGCCCCAGCATTTT. Translation gives CASSLGAGGGNQPQHF.

The chain carries TRBV14 and TRBJ1-6; D remains ambiguous. This CDR3 has 16 residues. Per the germline V gene, CDR1 is SGHDN and CDR2 is FVKESK. The ends were cut back, 0 bases at V and 6 bases at J, with 12 bases in the middle. CDR3: CASSQDLGRVNSPLHF. CDR3 in DNA: TGTGCCAGCAGCCAAGATCTTGGGAGGGTTAATTCACCCCTCCACTTT.

The chain combines TRBV7-9 with TRBJ1-5; D might be TRBD1 (5 bases). CDR3 length equals 15 residues. Germline CDR1 and CDR2: SEHNR and FQNEAQ (reference sequence). Trimming removed 3 bases at V and 0 bases at J, with 9 bases between. CDR3 nucleotide sequence: TGTGCCAGCAGCTTGGGGGGGGATAGCAATCAGCCCCAGCATTTT. This gives the protein CASSLGGDSNQPQHF.

The J gene is TRBJ1-1, the V gene TRBV7-6; D not resolved. Trimming shortened V by 5 bases and J by 1 base, and 11 bases separated the two germline ends. Per germline, CDR1 SGHVS and CDR2 FNYEAQ. The CDR3 has 14 amino acids. The CDR3 DNA follows: TGTGCCAGCAGCGCCGGACTGGAGAACACTGAAGCTTTCTTT. It yields the protein CASSAGLENTEAFF.

V and J are TRBV30 and TRBJ1-2; D call uncertain. The germline V gene encodes CDR1 GTSNPN and CDR2 SVGIG (reference sequence). The CDR3 runs 12 residues. V lost 2 bases, J lost 4 bases, and 8 bases lay in between. The CDR3: CAWSLEVYGYTF. The DNA of the CDR3 is TGTGCCTGGAGTTTGGAAGTCTATGGCTACACCTTC. Complete variable domain (other parts from reference TRBV30 and TRBJ1-2): SQTIHQWPATLVQPVGSPLSLECTVEGTSNPNLYWYRQAAGRGLQLLFYSVGIGQISSEVPQNLSASRPQDRQFILSSKKLLLSDSGFYLCAWSLEVYGYTFGSGTRLTVV.